The present T cell receptor beta chain was sequenced within a study of cytomegalovirus exposure and HLA in healthy donors. Across the whole study: A subsequent analysis stated that the 120 or so validation repertoires were run on the same platform as the approximately 700 first-cohort repertoires.

Sequencing used immunoSEQ multiplex PCR; TCRdb keeps in-frame clones, though not all of them. Altogether about 83,000 clones are present, 90% to 97% being singletons, with the ten largest covering 1.3%. The CDR3 totals 15 residues. The ends lost 8 bases at V and 6 bases at J; junction bases unmatched: 10. Germline CDR1 LNHDA, CDR2 SQIVND (reference sequence). The receptor was derived from a woman under 30 in good health and CMV-seronegative. Input material: PBMCs. This chain uses TRBV19 with TRBJ2-2, with TRBD1 matching 9 bases. The CDR3, as DNA: TGTGCCAGTTATACAGGGGGCGCAGGTGCCGGGGAGCTGTTTTTT. Encoded protein: CASYTGGAGAGELFF.